These 26 T cell receptor beta chains were sequenced from one sample in a study of molecular identifiers for immune sequencing clone quantification. TCRdb redid the calling of the PCR reads with MiXCR, one entry per CDR3 protein. Among about 630,000 distinct CDR3 sequences listed, 25% were seen once. The sequencing input was naive CD8+ T cells from blood, with Jurkat cell RNA spiked in. Subset meaning: FACS-sorted CD8+CD4-CCR7+CD45RA+ naive T cells. The receptors shown here come from a human donor in good health. Some libraries in this study had Jurkat cell RNA spiked in.

Of note for this clonotype: A read error is possible here, since a much larger clone lies one base away. This rearrangement joins TRBV4-3 to TRBJ1-1; a weak D match, TRBD1 (6 bases). Germline CDR1 and CDR2: LGHNA and YSLEER. This CDR3 is 14 amino acids long. The V end was cut by 0 bases, the J end by 4 bases, with 9 bases between. The CDR3 sequence: CASSQDRGTTEAFF. CDR3 in DNA: TGCGCCAGCAGCCAAGATAGGGGGACCACTGAAGCTTTCTTT.

This clonotype was counted many times. The gene calls are TRBV9 and TRBJ2-5, with D perhaps matching TRBD2 (5 bases). The V end was cut by 3 bases, the J end by 9 bases, with 12 bases between. Germline V CDR1 and CDR2: SGDLS, YYNGEE. The CDR3 totals 12 residues. Here the CDR3 DNA reads TGTGCCAGCAGCGCCGATGGCGGGCCCCAGTACTTC. It codes for CASSADGGPQYF.

The chain has TRBV11-2 and TRBJ1-4; D ambiguous. The CDR3 runs 15 residues. Between the trimmed V and J ends, which lost 0 bases and 6 bases, there was a span of 11 bases. The germline CDR1 and CDR2 sequences are SGHAT and FQNNGV. The CDR3 nucleotides read TGTGCCAGCAGCTTAGATGGTTTGGGTTATGAAAAACTGTTTTTT. Translation: CASSLDGLGYEKLFF.

This clonotype was found a few times. The rearrangement links TRBV6-6 to TRBJ1-1; TRBD1 aligns across 9 bases. The CDR3 is 15 amino acids. The ends lost 6 bases at V and 1 base at J; junction bases unmatched: 6. CDR1 is MNHNY and CDR2 is SVGAGI in the germline V gene (reference sequence). CDR3 DNA: TGTGCCAGCAGGGGGCGGACAGGGGAGAACACTGAAGCTTTCTTT. As protein: CASRGRTGENTEAFF.

This clonotype appeared a few times. The chain has TRBV5-1 and TRBJ1-2, with 9 bases lining up with TRBD1. Germline lookup yields CDR1 SGHRS and CDR2 YFSETQ. Losses at the gene ends were 4 bases for V and 6 bases for J; bases not matched to a gene: 10. This CDR3 is built from 15 residues. CDR3 in amino acids: CASSPAPDRGDGYTF. In nucleotides, the CDR3 is TGCGCCAGCAGCCCGGCCCCGGACAGGGGAGATGGCTACACCTTC.

This clonotype was detected many times. The rearrangement links TRBV6-6 to TRBJ2-7, with 10 bases matching TRBD1. CDR1 and CDR2 (germline): MNHNY, SVGAGI (reference sequence). V trimming: 5 bases; J trimming: 6 bases; junction bases outside the gene matches: 13. This CDR3 is built from 16 residues. The CDR3 sequence: CASSTDLGQGMGEQYF. CDR3 bases: TGTGCCAGCAGTACAGATCTGGGACAGGGGATGGGCGAGCAGTACTTC.

The rearrangement links TRBV7-3 to TRBJ2-3; 12 positions match TRBD2. The CDR3 runs 16 residues. The germline V gene encodes CDR1 SGHTA and CDR2 FQGTGA. Germline trimming cut 9 bases from V and 2 bases from J; bases unmatched to any gene: 9. In nucleotides, the CDR3 is TGTGCCAGTAGCAAGACTAGCGGGAGTCTCACAGATACGCAGTATTTT. Translation: CASSKTSGSLTDTQYF.

This clonotype was detected a few times. The chain recombines TRBV4-2 with TRBJ2-3, with 7 bases aligning to TRBD2. J was trimmed by 4 bases and V by 0 bases; bases with no gene match: 10. CDR1 and CDR2 from the germline V gene are LGHNA and YNFKEQ. The CDR3 has 17 residues. The CDR3 sequence: CASSQETESGTPDTQYF. For the CDR3, the DNA is TGTGCCAGCAGCCAAGAGACGGAGAGCGGGACGCCAGATACGCAGTATTTT.

This sequence joins TRBV20-1 and TRBJ2-7; D is perhaps TRBD1 (6 bases). The CDR3 is 13 amino acids. From germline, CDR1 is DFQATT and CDR2 SNEGSKA (reference sequence). The V end lost 2 bases, the J end lost 3 bases, and 11 bases lay between the germline ends. The CDR3 sequence is CSARRQDHYEQYF. CDR3 nucleotide sequence: TGCAGTGCTAGAAGACAGGACCACTACGAGCAGTACTTC.

The table lists this clonotype with a few counts. The genes are TRBV28 and TRBJ2-3; maybe TRBD2 (6 bases). V was shortened by 3 bases and J by 2 bases, with 15 bases between the two germline ends. The CDR3 is 16 amino acids. Germline V gene data show CDR1 as MDHEN and CDR2 as SYDVKM. This chain's CDR3 is CASSFGAGKYTDTQYF. DNA of the CDR3: TGTGCCAGCAGTTTCGGGGCGGGGAAATACACAGATACGCAGTATTTT. Together with reference TRBV28 and TRBJ2-3, the CDR3 gives the full variable domain: DVKVTQSSRYLVKRTGEKVFLECVQDMDHENMFWYRQDPGLGLRLIYFSYDVKMKEKGDIPEGYSVSREKKERFSLILESASTNQTSMYLCASSFGAGKYTDTQYFGPGTRLTVL.

The chain joins TRBV20-1 to TRBJ2-7; 7 bases map to TRBD1. The CDR3 totals 14 residues. Per the germline V gene, CDR1 is DFQATT and CDR2 is SNEGSKA (reference sequence). Trimming took 0 bases from V and 2 from J; bases not matched to a gene: 4. CDR3 region: CSARDKGAPYEQYF. The CDR3 DNA reads TGCAGTGCTAGAGATAAGGGGGCCCCCTACGAGCAGTACTTC.

This clonotype was observed a few times. The chain employs TRBV7-2 and TRBJ1-1, with a possible D match to TRBD1 (5 bases). This CDR3 has 16 amino acids. Germline V gene sequence: CDR1 SGHTA, CDR2 FQGNSA. The V and J ends lost 5 bases and 3 bases respectively, with 19 bases between them. The CDR3 DNA follows: TGTGCCAGCAGCCCCCCTCCAGGGAACGGGTACACTGAAGCTTTCTTT. Encoded protein: CASSPPPGNGYTEAFF.

This clonotype occurred a few times. The V call is TRBV27, the J call TRBJ2-7, with 8 bases lining up with TRBD1. The CDR3 runs 13 residues. In germline, CDR1 is MNHEY, CDR2 SMNVEV (reference sequence). V gave up 9 bases and J gave up 2 bases; unmatched junction bases: 6. The CDR3 DNA follows: TGTGCCAGTGGGACAGGATTAGCCTACGAGCAGTACTTC. As protein: CASGTGLAYEQYF.

This clonotype was seen a few times. The genes are TRBV4-3 and TRBJ1-1; D is perhaps TRBD1 (5 bases). Germline CDR1 is LGHNA and CDR2 is YSLEER. The CDR3 loop spans 17 amino acids. Trimming left V 0 bases short and J 4 bases short, with 18 bases between. The CDR3 DNA follows: TGCGCCAGCAGCCAAGATACCCAGGGCCAGGCTTTCACTGAAGCTTTCTTT. Protein: CASSQDTQGQAFTEAFF.

This clonotype was observed at least ten times. The rearrangement uses TRBV29-1 and TRBJ2-7; tentatively, D is TRBD1 (5 bases). CDR3 length equals 15 residues. In germline, CDR1 is SQVTM, CDR2 ANQGSEA. Trimming removed 1 base from V and 4 bases from J, with 17 bases in between. CDR3 nucleotide sequence: TGCAGCGTTGAAGTCCCAGGGAACACAAAATACGAGCAGTACTTC. Encoded protein: CSVEVPGNTKYEQYF.

The chain combines TRBV5-6 with TRBJ1-1; D remains ambiguous. Germline CDR1 and CDR2: SGHDT and YYEEEE. V lost 3 bases to trimming and J lost 10 bases, with 13 bases between them. The CDR3 has 12 amino acids. The CDR3 nucleotides are TGTGCCAGCAGCTCAGAAAGAGGCCTAGCTTTCTTT. It is translated as CASSSERGLAFF.

Many counts were recorded for this clonotype. This chain links TRBV27 with TRBJ1-4, with D perhaps TRBD1 (6 bases). V gave up 6 bases and J gave up 4 bases, with 12 bases separating them. Germline values: CDR1 MNHEY, CDR2 SMNVEV (reference sequence). This CDR3 has 14 residues. The CDR3 DNA sequence: TGTGCCAGCAGGACAACAGGGATTAATGAAAAACTGTTTTTT. Protein product: CASRTTGINEKLFF.

With regard to this clonotype: No conserved phenylalanine or tryptophan is present at the end of the CDR3, so a read error is the likely explanation. The chain carries TRBV12-3 or TRBV12-4 and TRBJ1-1; the D gene is possibly TRBD1 (5 bases). The CDR3 covers 12 residues. Trimming removed 8 bases from V and 3 bases from J, with 10 bases in between. The CDR3 loop reads CASGRGHTEAFL. The CDR3 DNA reads as TGTGCCAGCGGTAGGGGACACACTGAAGCTTTCCTT.

This clonotype was picked up many times. The chain employs TRBV5-1 and TRBJ2-7, with D unresolved. Germline V lookup: CDR1 SGHRS, CDR2 YFSETQ. V was trimmed by 4 bases and J by 3 bases, leaving 14 bases between them. The CDR3 has 14 residues. CDR3 in DNA: TGCGCCAGCAGCCCCGACATGGCGGACTACGAGCAGTACTTC. It codes for CASSPDMADYEQYF.

V and J are TRBV12-3 or TRBV12-4 and TRBJ1-2; D is unresolved. The CDR3 totals 14 residues. Trimming took 6 bases from V and 4 from J, leaving 15 bases between them. CDR3 amino acids: CASRGPGVSYGYTF. CDR3 in DNA: TGTGCCAGCAGAGGGCCCGGGGTTTCCTATGGCTACACCTTC.

The chain recombines TRBV7-6 with TRBJ1-1; no clear D gene. The V gene lost 5 bases and the J gene lost 7 bases, with 17 bases spanning the gap. Germline CDR1 reads SGHVS; CDR2 reads FNYEAQ. The length of the CDR3 is 14 residues. In DNA form, the CDR3 reads TGTGCCAGCAGCCCCGGGCTGTCCATAGGTGAAGCTTTCTTT. It is translated as CASSPGLSIGEAFF.

In the case of this clonotype: This may be a read error: a much more frequent sequence differs by one nucleotide. V is TRBV4-3 and J is TRBJ2-7; 11 bases agree with TRBD1. This CDR3 spans 15 amino acids. V trimming: 4 bases; J trimming: 6 bases; junction bases outside the gene matches: 8. Germline-derived CDR1 and CDR2 are LGHNA and YSLEER. The DNA of the CDR3 is TGCGCCAGCAGCCCTTGGACAGGGGGCGGTGTCGAGCAGTACTTC. As protein: CASSPWTGGGVEQYF.

V and J are TRBV27 and TRBJ2-1; 7 bases map to TRBD2. Germline-derived CDR1 and CDR2 are MNHEY and SMNVEV (reference sequence). With V trimmed by 5 bases and J by 10 bases, 5 bases remained unmatched. The CDR3 has 12 residues. CDR3 nucleotide sequence: TGTGCCAGCAGTGGCATGGGAGGGGAGCAGTTCTTC. As protein: CASSGMGGEQFF.

Concerning this clonotype: Possible read error: a much larger clone is one base away. V and J are TRBV4-1 and TRBJ1-4; D not certain. Deletions cut 1 base from V and 3 bases from J, with 12 bases between. Per germline, CDR1 MGHRA and CDR2 YSYEKL. The CDR3 spans 16 residues. The CDR3 DNA follows: TGCGCCAGCAGCCAAGCTTTGACTGCATCTAATGAAAAACTGTTTTTT. As protein: CASSQALTASNEKLFF.

About this clonotype: A much larger clonotype is one base distant, so this may be a read error. The chain joins TRBV12-3 or TRBV12-4 to TRBJ2-3, with 7 nucleotides matching TRBD2. This CDR3 contains 16 residues. Trimming removed 7 bases from V and 0 bases from J; junction bases left unmatched: 10. As DNA, the CDR3 is TGTGCCAGCACCAATACTGGAGCGGGGAGCACAGATACGCAGTATTTT. The encoded protein is CASTNTGAGSTDTQYF.

This clonotype was observed many times. V is TRBV2 and J is TRBJ2-3, with D unresolved. V lost 3 bases and J 4 bases, leaving 5 bases between the germline ends. The length of the CDR3 is 12 residues. The germline V gene encodes CDR1 SNHLY and CDR2 FYNNEI. The CDR3 bases are TGTGCCAGCAGTGATCGGGCAGATACGCAGTATTTT. As protein: CASSDRADTQYF.